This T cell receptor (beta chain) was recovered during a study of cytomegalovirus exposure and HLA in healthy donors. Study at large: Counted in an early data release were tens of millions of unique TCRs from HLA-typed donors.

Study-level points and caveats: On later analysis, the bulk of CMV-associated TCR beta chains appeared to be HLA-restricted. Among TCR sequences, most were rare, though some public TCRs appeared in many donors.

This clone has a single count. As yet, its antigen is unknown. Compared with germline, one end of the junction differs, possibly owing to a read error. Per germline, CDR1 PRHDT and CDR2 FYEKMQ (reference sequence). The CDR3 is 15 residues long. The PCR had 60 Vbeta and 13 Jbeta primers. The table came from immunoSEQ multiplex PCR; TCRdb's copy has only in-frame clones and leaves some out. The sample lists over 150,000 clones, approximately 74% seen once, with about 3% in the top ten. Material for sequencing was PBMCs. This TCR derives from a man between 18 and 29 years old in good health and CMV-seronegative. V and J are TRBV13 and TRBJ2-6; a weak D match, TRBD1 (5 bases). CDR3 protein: CASSGAHSGANGLTF. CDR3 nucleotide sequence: TGTGCCAGCAGCGGGGCCCACTCTGGGGCCAACGGCCTGACTTTC.